This TCR beta chain was found in a study of CD8+ T cells in alopecia areata. Treatment given: oral pan-JAK inhibitor, 5-10 mg twice daily. Isolated RNA was reverse transcribed into cDNA used as the sequencing template. Sequenced by immunoSEQ multiplex PCR; TCRdb stores in-frame clones only, minus some. This sample has some 150,000 clones, with 82% found just once. Germline CDR1 reads SGHVS; CDR2 reads FNYEAQ. The CDR3 covers 12 residues. Trimming pared 3 bases from V and 8 bases from J, leaving 10 bases between. This receptor was obtained from a human donor with alopecia areata. The sample was CD8+ T cells sorted from blood, taken at week 4, from a patient treated with tofacitinib. The J gene is TRBJ1-2, the V gene TRBV7-6; TRBD1 might be the D (6 bases). The chain's CDR3 is CASSFGGRGYTF. The CDR3 DNA sequence: TGTGCCAGCAGCTTCGGGGGGCGCGGCTACACCTTC.